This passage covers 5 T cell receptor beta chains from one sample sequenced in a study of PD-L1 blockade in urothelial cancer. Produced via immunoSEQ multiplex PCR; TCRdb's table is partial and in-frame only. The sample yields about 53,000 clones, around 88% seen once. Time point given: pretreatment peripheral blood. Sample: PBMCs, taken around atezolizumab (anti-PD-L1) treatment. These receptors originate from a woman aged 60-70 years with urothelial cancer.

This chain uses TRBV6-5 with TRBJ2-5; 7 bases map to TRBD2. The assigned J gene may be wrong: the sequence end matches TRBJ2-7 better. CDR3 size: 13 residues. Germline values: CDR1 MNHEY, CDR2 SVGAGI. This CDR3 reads CASRVGGDYEQYF. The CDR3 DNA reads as TGTGCCAGCCGGGTGGGGGGGGATTACGAGCAGTACTTC.

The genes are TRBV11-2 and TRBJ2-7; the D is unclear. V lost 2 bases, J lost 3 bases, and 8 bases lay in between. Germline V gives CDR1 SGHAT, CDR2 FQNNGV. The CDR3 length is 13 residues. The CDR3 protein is CASSLRSVYEQYF. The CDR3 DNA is TGTGCCAGCAGCTTACGCAGCGTCTACGAGCAGTACTTC.

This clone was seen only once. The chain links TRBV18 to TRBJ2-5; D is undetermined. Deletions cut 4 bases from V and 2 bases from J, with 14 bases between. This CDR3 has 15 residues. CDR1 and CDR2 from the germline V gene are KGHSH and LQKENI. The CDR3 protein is CASSQKELAQETQYF. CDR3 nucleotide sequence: TGTGCCAGCTCACAAAAGGAGTTGGCTCAAGAGACCCAGTACTTC.

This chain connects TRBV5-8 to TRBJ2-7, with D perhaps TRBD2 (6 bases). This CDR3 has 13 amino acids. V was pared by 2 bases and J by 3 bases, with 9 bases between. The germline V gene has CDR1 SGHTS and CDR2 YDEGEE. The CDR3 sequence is CASSLGGNYEQYF. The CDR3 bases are TGTGCCAGCAGCTTAGGCGGGAACTACGAGCAGTACTTC.

CDR3 DNA sequence: TGTGCCAGCAGCTTCTGGACAGAAGAGACCCAGTACTTC. As protein: CASSFWTEETQYF. The chain combines TRBV7-6 with TRBJ2-5; possibly TRBD1 for D (6 bases). The CDR3 consists of 13 residues. Germline CDR1 and CDR2: SGHVS and FNYEAQ. Trimming pared 3 bases from V and 3 bases from J, leaving 8 bases between.